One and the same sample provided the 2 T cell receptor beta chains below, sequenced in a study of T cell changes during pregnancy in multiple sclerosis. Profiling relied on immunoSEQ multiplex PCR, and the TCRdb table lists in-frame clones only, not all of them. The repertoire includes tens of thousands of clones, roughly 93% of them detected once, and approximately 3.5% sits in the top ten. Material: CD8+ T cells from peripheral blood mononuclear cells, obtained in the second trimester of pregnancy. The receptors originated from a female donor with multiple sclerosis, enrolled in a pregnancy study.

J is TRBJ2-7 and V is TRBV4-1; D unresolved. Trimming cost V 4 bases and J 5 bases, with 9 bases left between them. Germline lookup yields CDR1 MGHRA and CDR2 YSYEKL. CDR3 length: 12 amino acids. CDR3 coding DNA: TGCGCCAGCAGCCCCGGGTTTAACGAGCAGTACTTC. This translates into CASSPGFNEQYF.

CDR3 coding DNA: TGTGCCAGCAGTGTCGCCTCTGACTGGGAGCAGTACTTC. Translated: CASSVASDWEQYF. The chain links TRBV6-1 to TRBJ2-7; D gene uncertain. Germline V gene data show CDR1 as MNHNS and CDR2 as SASEGT. The V end was cut by 4 bases, the J end by 7 bases, with 14 bases between. CDR3 size: 13 residues.